This T cell receptor (beta chain) was identified during a study of OX40 agonist ivuxolimab in advanced cancers. Study-wide background: Patients in the trial were receiving intravenous ivuxolimab every 2 weeks, at doses of 0.01 to 10 mg/kg.

The protocol was immunoSEQ multiplex PCR, while the TCRdb copy is restricted to in-frame clones and leaves out a portion. The table includes 55,000 to 80,000 clones, around 81% detected once. The V end lost 5 bases, the J end lost 9 bases, and 11 bases lay between the germline ends. The CDR3 spans 12 residues. Germline V gene sequence: CDR1 SGHNT, CDR2 YENEEA. Material: CD4+ or CD8+ T cells sorted from blood, obtained in a trial of the OX40 agonist ivuxolimab. The rearrangement links TRBV11-3 to TRBJ1-3; no definite D call. This clonotype was obtained from an adult with an advanced solid tumor such as melanoma, head and neck, liver or kidney cancer. In DNA, the CDR3 is TGTGCCAGCAGCGTAGGCCGATGCACCATATATTTT. Amino acid sequence: CASSVGRCTIYF.